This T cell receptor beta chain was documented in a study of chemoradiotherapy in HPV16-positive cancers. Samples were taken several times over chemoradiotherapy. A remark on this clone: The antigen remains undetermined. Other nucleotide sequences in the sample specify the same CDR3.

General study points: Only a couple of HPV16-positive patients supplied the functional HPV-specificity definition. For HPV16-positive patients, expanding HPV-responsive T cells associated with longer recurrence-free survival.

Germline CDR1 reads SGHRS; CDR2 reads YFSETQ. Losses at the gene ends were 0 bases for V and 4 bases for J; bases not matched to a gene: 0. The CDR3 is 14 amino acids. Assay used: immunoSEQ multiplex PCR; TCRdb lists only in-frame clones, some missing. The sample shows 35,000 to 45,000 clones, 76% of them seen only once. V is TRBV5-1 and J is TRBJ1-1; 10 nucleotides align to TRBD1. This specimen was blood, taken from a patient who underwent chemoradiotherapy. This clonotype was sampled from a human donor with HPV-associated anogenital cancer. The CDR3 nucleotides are TGCGCCAGCAGCTTGGGGACAGGGGGCACTGAAGCTTTCTTT. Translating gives CASSLGTGGTEAFF.